The 25 T cell receptor beta chains given below trace back to one sample, sequenced in a study of blood T cell repertoires in COVID-19. Assay used: immunoSEQ multiplex PCR; TCRdb lists only in-frame clones, some missing. Among around 160,000 clones listed, 85% to 90% were seen once. The sequenced sample was peripheral blood. These receptors came from a young man with acute or convalescent COVID-19.

CDR3: CASSPQAGSYGYTF. The CDR3 coding sequence is TGTGCCAGCAGCCCCCAAGCGGGGAGCTATGGCTACACCTTC. The chain employs TRBV16 and TRBJ1-2; no reliable D call. Deletions cut 4 bases from V and 4 bases from J, with 13 bases between. The CDR3 is made up of 14 amino acids. Germline CDR1 is KGHSY and CDR2 is FQNENV.

The chain employs TRBV6-5 and TRBJ1-4; a weak D match, TRBD1 (6 bases). V was pared by 5 bases and J by 8 bases, with 12 bases between. The CDR3 covers 13 residues. Germline CDR1 and CDR2: MNHEY and SVGAGI. The CDR3 sequence is CASSRQVEEKLFF. The CDR3, as DNA: TGTGCCAGCAGTAGACAGGTTGAGGAAAAACTGTTTTTT.

The rearrangement joins TRBV19 to TRBJ1-1; D may be TRBD1 (5 bases). CDR3 size: 13 residues. Trimming took 10 bases from V and 5 from J, leaving 17 bases between them. Germline V CDR1 and CDR2: LNHDA, SQIVND (reference sequence). The CDR3 sequence is CATTNLQGTEAFF. Here the CDR3 DNA reads TGTGCCACCACCAACCTTCAGGGAACTGAAGCTTTCTTT.

The chain uses TRBV12-3 or TRBV12-4 and TRBJ2-3, with D unresolved. The CDR3 spans 12 residues. V was cut by 6 bases and J by 5 bases, with 9 bases left in between. The CDR3 DNA follows: TGTGCCAGCAGCCCGACTGGAGATACGCAGTATTTT. Amino acids: CASSPTGDTQYF.

The chain carries TRBV2 and TRBJ2-5; D remains ambiguous. This CDR3 has 12 amino acids. Germline V CDR1 and CDR2: SNHLY, FYNNEI. The ends were cut back, 6 bases at V and 1 base at J, with 6 bases in the middle. The CDR3 DNA reads as TGTGCCAGCAGCTACAGCCAAGAGACCCAGTACTTC. The encoded protein is CASSYSQETQYF. The full variable domain, with the rest looked up from reference TRBV2 and TRBJ2-5, is EPEVTQTPSHQVTQMGQEVILRCVPISNHLYFYWYRQILGQKVEFLVSFYNNEISEKSEIFDDQFSVERPDGSNFTLKIRSTKLEDSAMYFCASSYSQETQYFGPGTRLLVL.

This chain uses TRBV5-4 with TRBJ2-3; a possible D gene is TRBD2 (7 bases). Per germline, CDR1 SGHNT and CDR2 YYREEE (reference sequence). V was clipped by 4 bases and J by 2 bases, with 17 bases between them. This CDR3 contains 16 residues. This chain's CDR3 is CASSPEGGLYTDTQYF. The DNA for the CDR3 is TGTGCCAGCAGCCCAGAGGGGGGGCTATACACAGATACGCAGTATTTT.

The chain is built from TRBV6-2 or TRBV6-3 and TRBJ1-2; D call uncertain. This CDR3 is 13 amino acids long. Trimming took off 0 bases at V and 5 bases at J, with 7 bases between the two ends. Germline V gene lookup returns CDR1 MNHEY and CDR2 SVGEGT. The CDR3 bases are TGTGCCAGCAGTTACTCGACCGGGTATGGCTACACCTTC. It codes for CASSYSTGYGYTF.

The chain combines TRBV18 with TRBJ2-1; D may be TRBD1 (6 bases). Trimming shortened V by 2 bases and J by 6 bases, and 14 bases separated the two germline ends. Germline V CDR1 and CDR2: KGHSH, LQKENI. The CDR3 sequence is 15 residues long. CDR3 residues: CASSPRGGRTNEQFF. The CDR3 region has the DNA TGTGCCAGCTCACCAAGAGGGGGAAGGACCAATGAGCAGTTCTTC.

The chain carries TRBV14 and TRBJ1-1, with unresolved D. Between the trimmed V and J ends, which lost 6 bases and 9 bases, there was a span of 20 bases. CDR3 length: 14 amino acids. The V gene's germline CDR1 is SGHDN and CDR2 FVKESK. The chain's CDR3 is CASSQTGDLGQAFF. The CDR3 nucleotides read TGTGCCAGCAGTCAAACCGGGGATCTCGGCCAAGCTTTCTTT.

The J gene is TRBJ1-1, the V gene TRBV11-2; D possibly corresponds to TRBD1 (6 bases). The germline gives CDR1 SGHAT, CDR2 FQNNGV. Between the trimmed V and J ends, which lost 10 bases and 2 bases, there was a span of 14 bases. The length of the CDR3 is 13 residues. The CDR3, as DNA: TGTGCCACCCAGGGGCCCTTCAACACTGAAGCTTTCTTT. It is translated as CATQGPFNTEAFF.

The chain recombines TRBV2 with TRBJ1-3; 7 positions agree with TRBD1. The V and J ends lost 3 bases and 2 bases, in that order; junction bases with no gene match: 7. CDR1 and CDR2 (germline): SNHLY, FYNNEI. The CDR3 covers 16 residues. CDR3 region: CASSDSGTGAGNTIYF. DNA of the CDR3: TGTGCCAGCAGTGATTCCGGTACAGGGGCTGGAAACACCATATATTTT.

The chain links TRBV28 to TRBJ1-1; 8 bases map to TRBD1. J lost 4 bases, V lost 6 bases, and 7 bases had no gene match. CDR1 is MDHEN and CDR2 is SYDVKM in the germline V gene. The length of the CDR3 is 14 residues. DNA of the CDR3: TGTGCCAGCAGAGCGCGGACAGGGTCCACTGAAGCTTTCTTT. This gives the protein CASRARTGSTEAFF.

V gene TRBV30 combines with J gene TRBJ2-7, with 9 bases aligning to TRBD1. The trim removed 3 bases at V and 3 bases at J, leaving 6 bases unmatched. CDR3 length equals 14 residues. Germline V gene lookup returns CDR1 GTSNPN and CDR2 SVGIG (reference sequence). The CDR3 spells CAWRTGTGIYEQYF. CDR3 sequence (DNA): TGTGCCTGGAGGACGGGGACAGGGATCTACGAGCAGTACTTC.

The chain joins TRBV5-1 to TRBJ2-3; 8 positions match TRBD2. Trimming took 5 bases from V and 3 from J; bases not matched to a gene: 5. In germline, CDR1 is SGHRS, CDR2 YFSETQ. This CDR3 has 14 amino acids. The CDR3 nucleotides are TGCGCCAGCAGACTAGCGGACGTGACAGATACGCAGTATTTT. It translates to CASRLADVTDTQYF.

V and J are TRBV11-2 and TRBJ1-2; D ambiguous. Germline lookup yields CDR1 SGHAT and CDR2 FQNNGV. With 1 base removed from V and 4 bases from J, the gap between germline ends came to 7 bases. The CDR3 is 13 amino acids. Written as DNA, the CDR3 is TGTGCCAGCAGCTTAGCCCCCAGCTATGGCTACACCTTC. This gives the protein CASSLAPSYGYTF. Variable domain in full (rest from reference TRBV11-2 and TRBJ1-2): EAGVAQSPRYKIIEKRQSVAFWCNPISGHATLYWYQQILGQGPKLLIQFQNNGVVDDSQLPKDRFSAERLKGVDSTLKIQPAKLEDSAVYLCASSLAPSYGYTFGSGTRLTVV.

The rearrangement joins TRBV27 to TRBJ2-1; 7 bases map to TRBD2. V shed 4 bases, J shed 7 bases, and the junction held 10 bases outside the gene matches. Germline CDR1 MNHEY, CDR2 SMNVEV (reference sequence). The CDR3 is made up of 15 amino acids. CDR3 bases: TGTGCCAGCAGTTCCGAGCGGGGTATAGTGAATGAGCAGTTCTTC. Amino acid sequence: CASSSERGIVNEQFF.

This clone was detected only once. The chain joins TRBV5-1 to TRBJ2-3; possible D gene TRBD1, 6 bases. CDR3 size: 14 residues. Per the germline V gene, CDR1 is SGHRS and CDR2 is YFSETQ. Trimming took off 0 bases at V and 2 bases at J, with 7 bases between the two ends. The CDR3 sequence is CASSLEGDTDTQYF. DNA of the CDR3: TGCGCCAGCAGCTTGGAGGGGGACACAGATACGCAGTATTTT.

The gene calls are TRBV7-2 and TRBJ1-4; 8 nucleotides line up with TRBD1. With V trimmed by 4 bases and J by 5 bases, 6 bases remained unmatched. Germline CDR1 reads SGHTA; CDR2 reads FQGNSA. The CDR3 extends over 15 amino acids. CDR3: CASSSQTGENEKLFF. As DNA, the CDR3 is TGTGCCAGCAGCTCCCAGACAGGGGAAAATGAAAAACTGTTTTTT.

V gene TRBV19 combines with J gene TRBJ2-1, with D possibly matching TRBD1 (5 bases). V was shortened by 6 bases and J by 3 bases, with 15 bases between the two germline ends. CDR3 length: 15 amino acids. Germline V gene sequence: CDR1 LNHDA, CDR2 SQIVND (reference sequence). The CDR3 sequence is CASSTNPDSYNEQFF. CDR3 nucleotide sequence: TGTGCCAGTAGCACCAATCCTGACAGCTACAATGAGCAGTTCTTC.

This clone was detected once. The gene calls are TRBV5-1 and TRBJ2-7; the D is unclear. The V end lost 0 bases, the J end lost 3 bases, and 7 bases lay between the germline ends. Per the germline V gene, CDR1 is SGHRS and CDR2 is YFSETQ. The CDR3 has 13 residues. CDR3 sequence reads: CASSLDAYYEQYF. DNA of the CDR3: TGCGCCAGCAGCTTGGATGCGTACTACGAGCAGTACTTC.

The chain combines TRBV27 with TRBJ1-6, with D perhaps TRBD1 (5 bases). Trimming took 8 bases from V and 3 from J, leaving 8 bases between them. Per germline, CDR1 MNHEY and CDR2 SMNVEV (reference sequence). The CDR3 has 13 residues. The CDR3 spells CASEDSYNSPLHF. CDR3 nucleotides: TGTGCCAGCGAAGACAGCTATAATTCACCCCTCCACTTT.

V and J are TRBV30 and TRBJ1-1; the match to TRBD1 covers 9 bases. Germline loops: CDR1 GTSNPN, CDR2 SVGIG (reference sequence). Germline trimming cut 3 bases from V and 4 bases from J; bases unmatched to any gene: 9. The CDR3 loop spans 15 amino acids. The CDR3 loop is CAWRQGADFGTEAFF. The CDR3 DNA follows: TGTGCCTGGAGACAGGGGGCTGATTTTGGCACTGAAGCTTTCTTT.

CDR3 residues: CASSPPGQDSDTQYF. The CDR3 DNA follows: TGTGCCAGCAGTCCACCGGGACAGGACTCAGATACGCAGTATTTT. The chain carries TRBV28 and TRBJ2-3; 8 bases line up with TRBD1. CDR1 and CDR2 (germline): MDHEN, SYDVKM. The CDR3 length is 15 residues. J was trimmed by 4 bases and V by 5 bases; bases with no gene match: 8. Full variable domain (rest looked up from reference TRBV28 and TRBJ2-3): DVKVTQSSRYLVKRTGEKVFLECVQDMDHENMFWYRQDPGLGLRLIYFSYDVKMKEKGDIPEGYSVSREKKERFSLILESASTNQTSMYLCASSPPGQDSDTQYFGPGTRLTVL.

This clone has a single count. The chain is built from TRBV6-5 and TRBJ1-3; D might be TRBD1 (5 bases). The CDR3 extends over 14 amino acids. Germline V gives CDR1 MNHEY, CDR2 SVGAGI. Between the trimmed V and J ends, which lost 6 bases and 0 bases, there was a span of 9 bases. The CDR3 sequence is CASSRTLSGNTIYF. The CDR3, as DNA: TGTGCCAGCAGCAGGACACTCTCTGGAAACACCATATATTTT.

The V and J genes are TRBV27 and TRBJ1-2; possibly TRBD1 for D (6 bases). This CDR3 comprises 14 residues. V was cut by 5 bases and J by 2 bases, with 12 bases left in between. The germline CDR1 and CDR2 sequences are MNHEY and SMNVEV (reference sequence). The CDR3 sequence is CASSKDRTNYGYTF. In DNA, the CDR3 is TGTGCCAGCAGTAAAGACAGGACCAACTATGGCTACACCTTC.